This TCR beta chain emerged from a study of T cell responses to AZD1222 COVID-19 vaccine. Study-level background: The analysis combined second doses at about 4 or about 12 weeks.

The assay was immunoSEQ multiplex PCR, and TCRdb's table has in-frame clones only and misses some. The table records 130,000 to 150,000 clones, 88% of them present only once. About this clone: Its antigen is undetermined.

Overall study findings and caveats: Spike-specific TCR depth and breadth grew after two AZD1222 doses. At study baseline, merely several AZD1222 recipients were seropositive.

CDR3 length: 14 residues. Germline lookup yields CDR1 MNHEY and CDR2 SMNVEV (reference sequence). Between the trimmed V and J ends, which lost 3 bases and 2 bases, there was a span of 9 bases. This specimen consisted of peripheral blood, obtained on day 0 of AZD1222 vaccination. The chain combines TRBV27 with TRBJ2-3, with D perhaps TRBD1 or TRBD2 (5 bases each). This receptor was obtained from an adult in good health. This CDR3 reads CASSFRDLTDTQYF. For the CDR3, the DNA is TGTGCCAGCAGTTTCAGGGACCTCACAGATACGCAGTATTTT.